This T cell receptor beta chain was captured by sequencing in a study of CD8 T cells in ankylosing spondylitis. TCRdb passed the 5' RACE reads through MiXCR, listing each CDR3 protein once. The sample has under 250,000 distinct CDR3 sequences, 32% seen once. The CDR3 is made up of 15 amino acids. V was pared by 0 bases and J by 6 bases, with 13 bases between. The germline V gene has CDR1 ENHRY and CDR2 SYGVKD. This clonotype occurred a few times. The sequence was collected from a male donor with ankylosing spondylitis or in good health (not recorded which). J is TRBJ2-3 and V is TRBV10-3, with D perhaps matching TRBD2 (7 bases). What was sequenced was blood, either unsorted or a sorted T cell fraction (not recorded which). In nucleotides, the CDR3 is TGTGCCATCAGTGAGTCTGGGGGGGGGCTTGATACGCAGTATTTT. Amino acid sequence: CAISESGGGLDTQYF.